Below are 32 T cell receptor beta chains sequenced from a single sample in a study of beta chain features in type 1 diabetes. Sequenced material consisted of expressed TCRB transcripts (all of the isolated RNA was reverse transcribed). Assay used: immunoSEQ multiplex PCR; TCRdb lists only in-frame clones, some missing. The sample has over 120,000 clones, 10% seen once. Material for sequencing was naive CD4+ T cells from blood. These receptors all stem from a man in his late teens or twenties in good health.

This clone has only a few counts. The CDR3 DNA follows: TGTGCCAGCAGTTACAGTGCCATCCCGGGCACCGGGGAGCTGTTTTTT. This codes for CASSYSAIPGTGELFF. This chain connects TRBV6-5 to TRBJ2-2; no firm D call. Germline assignment: CDR1 MNHEY and CDR2 SVGAGI. V lost 2 bases to trimming and J lost 4 bases, with 14 bases between them. The CDR3 loop spans 16 amino acids.

V gene TRBV11-2 combines with J gene TRBJ1-2; 9 positions match TRBD1. This CDR3 is built from 16 residues. The V gene end was trimmed by 6 bases and the J gene end by 8 bases; junction bases not matched to a gene: 16. Germline V lookup: CDR1 SGHAT, CDR2 FQNNGV. As DNA, the CDR3 is TGTGCCAGCAGTCCGAACCCGGGACAGGGCCTTGGGGGCTACACCTTC. Protein product: CASSPNPGQGLGGYTF. Full variable domain (outside the CDR3, taken from reference TRBV11-2 and TRBJ1-2): EAGVAQSPRYKIIEKRQSVAFWCNPISGHATLYWYQQILGQGPKLLIQFQNNGVVDDSQLPKDRFSAERLKGVDSTLKIQPAKLEDSAVYLCASSPNPGQGLGGYTFGSGTRLTVV.

This clone was found a few times. The rearrangement links TRBV7-2 to TRBJ2-2; TRBD2 agrees at 8 bases. Looked up from germline, CDR1 is SGHTA and CDR2 is FQGNSA. V trimming: 4 bases; J trimming: 4 bases; junction bases outside the gene matches: 11. The CDR3 extends over 17 amino acids. CDR3 nucleotides: TGTGCCAGCAGCTCCGCGCTGGGGACTAGTATCACCGGGGAGCTGTTTTTT. It is translated as CASSSALGTSITGELFF.

This clone appeared a few times. The genes are TRBV7-2 and TRBJ1-1; D is unresolved. V lost 5 bases and J 10 bases, leaving 14 bases between the germline ends. CDR1 is SGHTA, CDR2 FQGNSA, per germline. The CDR3 is 12 amino acids. CDR3 residues: CASSQTRDGAFF. CDR3 in DNA: TGTGCCAGCAGCCAAACCCGGGATGGAGCTTTCTTT.

The V gene is TRBV7-3, the J gene TRBJ1-3; TRBD1 agrees at 8 bases. Germline V CDR1 and CDR2: SGHTA, FQGTGA. CDR3 length: 14 residues. The V and J ends lost 5 bases and 4 bases, in that order; junction bases with no gene match: 4. For the CDR3, the DNA is TGTGCCAGCAGCCTGAACAGGGGGGGAAACACCATATATTTT. It yields the protein CASSLNRGGNTIYF.

This clone was detected a few times. This chain uses TRBV2 with TRBJ1-6; possible D gene TRBD1, 6 bases. The ends were cut back, 4 bases at V and 1 base at J, with 8 bases in the middle. The V gene's germline CDR1 is SNHLY and CDR2 FYNNEI. The CDR3 totals 15 residues. CDR3 sequence (DNA): TGTGCCAGCAGTGTGGGGGCTTCCTATAATTCACCCCTCCACTTT. This encodes CASSVGASYNSPLHF.

The chain links TRBV30 to TRBJ1-3; D is undetermined. From germline, CDR1 is GTSNPN and CDR2 SVGIG (reference sequence). The CDR3 runs 13 residues. Trimming left V 0 bases short and J 7 bases short, with 10 bases between. CDR3 sequence (DNA): TGTGCCTGGAGTGTAATGTTTTCGAACACCATATATTTT. Its protein product is CAWSVMFSNTIYF.

The rearrangement links TRBV30 to TRBJ2-7; 13 bases fit TRBD2. V was clipped by 5 bases and J by 4 bases; unmatched bases: 5. CDR1 is GTSNPN, CDR2 SVGIG, per germline (reference sequence). The CDR3 runs to 14 residues. DNA of the CDR3: TGTGCCTGGGGAACACTAGCGGGGGGGTACGAGCAGTACTTC. This gives the protein CAWGTLAGGYEQYF. Full variable domain (missing parts from reference TRBV30 and TRBJ2-7): SQTIHQWPATLVQPVGSPLSLECTVEGTSNPNLYWYRQAAGRGLQLLFYSVGIGQISSEVPQNLSASRPQDRQFILSSKKLLLSDSGFYLCAWGTLAGGYEQYFGPGTRLTVT.

This clone was counted a few times. CDR3 in amino acids: CASSYADSRNTEAFF. The DNA for the CDR3 is TGTGCCAGCAGTTATGCGGACAGCCGAAACACTGAAGCTTTCTTT. This sequence joins TRBV6-5 and TRBJ1-1, with D tentatively TRBD1 (6 bases). Looked up from germline, CDR1 is MNHEY and CDR2 is SVGAGI. Trimming cost V 3 bases and J 2 bases, with 13 bases left between them. The CDR3 runs 15 residues.

This clone was found a few times. This chain connects TRBV29-1 to TRBJ2-5; possible D gene TRBD2, 5 bases. V lost 1 base and J 4 bases, leaving 13 bases between the germline ends. CDR1 and CDR2 from the germline V gene are SQVTM and ANQGSEA. CDR3 length equals 14 residues. The CDR3 reads CSVEVRAGGETQYF. The CDR3 DNA reads TGCAGCGTTGAAGTTAGGGCAGGAGGAGAGACCCAGTACTTC.

The V and J genes are TRBV6-5 and TRBJ1-1; the match to TRBD1 covers 10 bases. V lost 6 bases and J lost 5; bases outside the gene matches: 9. This CDR3 spans 15 amino acids. Germline V gives CDR1 MNHEY, CDR2 SVGAGI. The CDR3 DNA sequence: TGTGCCAGCAGCACGACAGGGGGCTGGGGTACTGAAGCTTTCTTT. Its translation: CASSTTGGWGTEAFF.

This chain joins TRBV9 and TRBJ1-2; no clear D gene. The ends were cut back, 7 bases at V and 0 bases at J, with 10 bases in the middle. The CDR3 consists of 13 residues. Germline CDR1 is SGDLS and CDR2 is YYNGEE. DNA of the CDR3: TGTGCCAGCCCCCTCTACCCTAACTATGGCTACACCTTC. This translates into CASPLYPNYGYTF.

This clone showed up just once. The CDR3, as DNA: TGTGCCAGCAGTGTTGGGGGGGAGCAGTACTTC. Protein sequence: CASSVGGEQYF. This chain connects TRBV6-5 to TRBJ2-7, with D possibly matching TRBD2 (6 bases). Trimming took 5 bases from V and 7 from J, leaving 9 bases between them. The CDR3 is made up of 11 amino acids. CDR1 MNHEY and CDR2 SVGAGI come from the germline V gene.

The gene calls are TRBV7-2 and TRBJ1-2; 7 nucleotides line up with TRBD1. The CDR3 extends over 14 amino acids. Losses at the gene ends were 5 bases for V and 5 bases for J; bases not matched to a gene: 8. CDR1 is SGHTA, CDR2 FQGNSA, per germline. CDR3 DNA sequence: TGTGCCAGCAGCCGTGAGGGGGCGCTGTATGGCTACACCTTC. Protein product: CASSREGALYGYTF.

This clone was observed a few times. The genes are TRBV4-3 and TRBJ2-5; 7 positions match TRBD1. Trimming removed 1 base from V and 5 bases from J; junction bases left unmatched: 7. The germline V gene has CDR1 LGHNA and CDR2 YSLEER. This CDR3 contains 15 residues. The DNA of the CDR3 is TGCGCCAGCAGCCAAGGACAGGGCGCTTCGGAGACCCAGTACTTC. Encoded protein: CASSQGQGASETQYF.

The chain combines TRBV18 with TRBJ1-5; weak D call: TRBD1 (5 bases). The CDR3 contains 15 residues. The V end was cut by 3 bases, the J end by 3 bases, with 12 bases between. Germline CDR1 reads KGHSH; CDR2 reads LQKENI. The CDR3: CASSPSQGNNQPQHF. Here the CDR3 DNA reads TGTGCCAGCTCACCTAGTCAGGGTAACAATCAGCCCCAGCATTTT. Complete variable domain (other parts from reference TRBV18 and TRBJ1-5): NAGVMQNPRHLVRRRGQEARLRCSPMKGHSHVYWYRQLPEEGLKFMVYLQKENIIDESGMPKERFSAEFPKEGPSILRIQQVVRGDSAAYFCASSPSQGNNQPQHFGDGTRLSIL.

A few counts support this clone. V usage is TRBV19 and J usage is TRBJ1-2, with D possibly being TRBD1 (5 bases). Deletions cut 8 bases from V and 4 bases from J, with 23 bases between. Germline V gene data show CDR1 as LNHDA and CDR2 as SQIVND (reference sequence). The length of the CDR3 is 16 residues. The DNA of the CDR3 is TGTGCCAGTTCCGTGGCCGCGGGGGGAGTTAGCTATGGCTACACCTTC. It yields the protein CASSVAAGGVSYGYTF.

The V gene is TRBV30, the J gene TRBJ2-7; weak D call: TRBD1 (6 bases). This CDR3 contains 12 residues. Germline V gene sequence: CDR1 GTSNPN, CDR2 SVGIG (reference sequence). The V end lost 4 bases, the J end lost 2 bases, and 9 bases lay between the germline ends. This CDR3 is CAWKDSTYEQYF. The DNA for the CDR3 is TGTGCCTGGAAGGACAGTACCTACGAGCAGTACTTC.

This clone was detected only a few times. This chain connects TRBV15 to TRBJ1-5; TRBD1 agrees at 8 bases. V shed 4 bases and J 11 bases; nucleotides not matched to a gene: 10. Germline V gene lookup returns CDR1 LNHNV and CDR2 YYDKDF (reference sequence). This CDR3 comprises 14 residues. The CDR3 loop reads CATSTTGAAPSQHF. CDR3 coding DNA: TGTGCCACCAGCACGACAGGGGCAGCCCCTTCCCAGCATTTT.

V is TRBV7-2 and J is TRBJ2-2, with 9 bases matching TRBD2. V lost 5 bases to trimming and J lost 7 bases; unmatched junction nucleotides: 5. The CDR3 length is 14 residues. CDR1 and CDR2 (germline): SGHTA, FQGNSA. CDR3 sequence: CASSPTSGLGELFF. Written as DNA, the CDR3 is TGTGCCAGCAGCCCGACTAGCGGTCTCGGGGAGCTGTTTTTT. The whole variable domain, remainder taken from reference TRBV7-2 and TRBJ2-2, is GAGVSQSPSNKVTEKGKDVELRCDPISGHTALYWYRQSLGQGLEFLIYFQGNSAPDKSGLPSDRFSAERTGGSVSTLTIQRTQQEDSAVYLCASSPTSGLGELFFGEGSRLTVL.

The chain combines TRBV18 with TRBJ1-1; D is undetermined. CDR1 and CDR2 from the germline V gene are KGHSH and LQKENI. Trimming shortened V by 2 bases and J by 0 bases, and 10 bases separated the two germline ends. The CDR3 totals 15 residues. The CDR3 sequence is CASSPFEAVNTEAFF. CDR3 bases: TGTGCCAGCTCACCATTCGAGGCGGTGAACACTGAAGCTTTCTTT.

This clone was counted between two and nine times. In DNA form, the CDR3 reads TGTGCCAGCAGCTTAACGGGACAGGGAAACTACGAGCAGTACTTC. It encodes CASSLTGQGNYEQYF. The rearrangement uses TRBV7-2 and TRBJ2-7; 9 nucleotides align to TRBD1. J lost 3 bases, V lost 2 bases, and 5 bases had no gene match. CDR3 size: 15 residues. Germline values: CDR1 SGHTA, CDR2 FQGNSA.

This clone was seen many times. The V and J genes are TRBV4-1 and TRBJ1-6; a weak D match, TRBD1 (5 bases). The V end lost 0 bases, the J end lost 14 bases, and 11 bases lay between the germline ends. The CDR3 runs 13 residues. CDR1 and CDR2 from the germline V gene are MGHRA and YSYEKL. Here the CDR3 DNA reads TGCGCCAGCAGCCAAGATGGGGCAGAGACCCTCCACTTT. Its translation is CASSQDGAETLHF.

This clone showed up just a few times. The chain joins TRBV25-1 to TRBJ2-1; the match to TRBD1 covers 10 bases. The V gene end was trimmed by 7 bases and the J gene end by 5 bases; junction bases not matched to a gene: 5. CDR3 length equals 14 residues. The germline V gene encodes CDR1 MGHDK and CDR2 SYGVNS. The CDR3: CASKGTGDHNEQFF. The DNA of the CDR3 is TGTGCCAGCAAGGGGACAGGGGACCACAATGAGCAGTTCTTC.

This clone has just a few counts. V is TRBV5-4 and J is TRBJ1-5; D not resolved. V dropped 1 base and J dropped 3 bases, with 11 bases sitting between them. The CDR3 is 15 amino acids. Germline CDR1 and CDR2: SGHNT and YYREEE (reference sequence). DNA of the CDR3: TGTGCCAGCAGCTTGTCCCCGGGAAACAATCAGCCCCAGCATTTT. Translated: CASSLSPGNNQPQHF.

This clone was detected a few times. The chain has TRBV4-3 and TRBJ2-5, with D possibly matching TRBD2 (5 bases). The length of the CDR3 is 15 residues. Trimming shortened V by 0 bases and J by 5 bases, and 13 bases separated the two germline ends. In germline, CDR1 is LGHNA, CDR2 YSLEER. The CDR3 is CASSQDGSGWETQYF. The CDR3 nucleotides are TGCGCCAGCAGCCAAGATGGATCGGGGTGGGAGACCCAGTACTTC.

V usage is TRBV13 and J usage is TRBJ2-7; 7 bases are shared with TRBD1. With 6 bases clipped from V and 4 bases from J, the junction kept 12 bases outside the gene matches. Looked up from germline, CDR1 is PRHDT and CDR2 is FYEKMQ (reference sequence). The CDR3 contains 15 residues. The CDR3 loop reads CASRGALRGSYEQYF. Here the CDR3 DNA reads TGTGCCAGCAGGGGGGCTCTCAGGGGGTCGTACGAGCAGTACTTC.

In this sample, this clone turned up a few times. The V and J genes are TRBV4-3 and TRBJ1-4; perhaps TRBD1 as D (5 bases). The germline gives CDR1 LGHNA, CDR2 YSLEER. The V end lost 1 base, the J end lost 7 bases, and 10 bases lay between the germline ends. The CDR3 loop spans 14 amino acids. The CDR3 coding sequence is TGCGCCAGCAGCCAAGCGGGGGTAGGTGAAAAACTGTTTTTT. Translated: CASSQAGVGEKLFF.

The chain is built from TRBV7-2 and TRBJ2-4; the match to TRBD2 covers 9 bases. Per the germline V gene, CDR1 is SGHTA and CDR2 is FQGNSA. The CDR3 has 16 residues. V shed 6 bases, J shed 3 bases, and the junction held 9 bases outside the gene matches. CDR3 sequence: CASSRGGAIGKNIQYF. CDR3 nucleotide sequence: TGTGCCAGCAGTCGCGGGGGGGCCATAGGCAAAAACATTCAGTACTTC.

The chain uses TRBV5-8 and TRBJ1-4; D is uncertain. The CDR3 has 13 amino acids. Germline CDR1 is SGHTS and CDR2 is YDEGEE. V lost 2 bases to trimming and J lost 8 bases, with 10 bases between them. CDR3 sequence: CASSFGGREKLFF. The CDR3 DNA sequence: TGTGCCAGCAGCTTCGGAGGGAGAGAAAAACTGTTTTTT.

CDR3 sequence reads: CAWRATGTPDTQYF. The DNA of the CDR3 is TGTGCCTGGAGAGCTACAGGGACGCCGGATACGCAGTATTTT. The V call is TRBV30, the J call TRBJ2-3, with D perhaps TRBD1 (6 bases). This CDR3 region has 14 residues. Germline CDR1 is GTSNPN and CDR2 is SVGIG (reference sequence). V lost 3 bases and J 6 bases, leaving 16 bases between the germline ends.

In this sample, this clone turned up many times. This chain joins TRBV10-3 and TRBJ2-5; 10 nucleotides align to TRBD1. Trimming took 10 bases from V and 3 from J; bases not matched to a gene: 5. Looked up from germline, CDR1 is ENHRY and CDR2 is SYGVKD. The CDR3 covers 13 residues. This chain's CDR3 is CATRQGAKETQYF. The DNA for the CDR3 is TGTGCCACCAGACAGGGGGCCAAAGAGACCCAGTACTTC.